The rows below give T cell receptor beta chains drawn from one sample of a study of metastatic and nonmetastatic thyroid tumors. TCRdb redid the clone calls on the PCR reads using MiXCR. The sample lists 15,000 to 20,000 clones; 28% were seen once. Sequencing input: tumor tissue. All receptors derive from a female donor with papillary thyroid cancer or a benign thyroid nodule (not recorded which). Some clones in this sample may be carry-over from other donors' samples. Each CDR3 is given with its conserved first and last residue. D genes are given only for firm matches. Expanded clones are given a class, and other clones once, few, many or no size at all.

>16|TRBD1|TRBV15|many|TRBJ2-1
TGTGCCACCAGCAGAGGACAGGGAGTGGCCTACAATGAGCAGTTCTTC
CATSRGQGVAYNEQFF
>16|TRBD2|TRBV12-3/TRBV12-4|few|TRBJ2-3
TGCGCCAGCAGTTCCTCGACTAGCGGGGCCACAGATACACAGTATTTT
CASSSSTSGATDTQYF
>10|.|TRBV6-5|.|TRBJ2-6
TGCCTCTCTGGGGCCAACGTCCTGACTTTC
CLSGANVLTF
>13|.|TRBV11-3|.|TRBJ2-5
TGTGCCAGCAGCAGGGGTCTAGAAGAGACCCAGTACTTC
CASSRGLEETQYF
>15|.|TRBV11-3|few|TRBJ2-5
TGTGCCAGCAGCTTATATCCAGGAGATAAAGAGACCCAGTACTTC
CASSLYPGDKETQYF
>16|TRBD1|TRBV10-3|few|TRBJ1-4
TGTGCCATCAGTCCCCATTTTTCCGGGACAGTCGAAAAACTGTTTTTT
CAISPHFSGTVEKLFF
>13|TRBD2|TRBV15|.|TRBJ2-5
TGTGCCACCAGCATAATAGCGGGAGAGACCCAGTACTTC
CATSIIAGETQYF
>14|TRBD2|TRBV6-1|many|TRBJ2-3
TGTGCCAGCAGACTAGCGAAAAACACAGATACGCAGTATTTT
CASRLAKNTDTQYF
>14|TRBD2|TRBV18|.|TRBJ2-7
TGTGCCAGCTCACCTAATAGCGGGCCCTACGAGCAGTACTTC
CASSPNSGPYEQYF
>14|.|TRBV6-1|few|TRBJ2-1
TGTGCCAGCGGGGAGGCGATAATCTACAATGAGCAGTTCTTC
CASGEAIIYNEQFF
>14|.|TRBV12-3/TRBV12-4|few|TRBJ1-2
TGTGCCAGCAGTTTATGGGGGGTCGTCTATTGCTACACCTTC
CASSLWGVVYCYTF
>15|.|TRBV5-5|.|TRBJ1-5
TGTGCCAGCAGTTTAACAGGGTCCCAAAATCAGCCCCAGCATTTT
CASSLTGSQNQPQHF
>13|.|TRBV7-2|.|TRBJ2-7
TGTGCCAGCAGCTTTAGCGAGGTCTACGAGCAGTACTTC
CASSFSEVYEQYF
>14|TRBD1|TRBV7-2|.|TRBJ1-3
TGTGCCAGCGGACAGGGTGGCTCTGGAAACACCATATATTTT
CASGQGGSGNTIYF
>8|.|TRBV12-5|medium-sized|TRBJ2-7
TGTGCTAGTGGCCAACTAAACTTC
CASGQLNF
>16|.|TRBV11-1|medium-sized|TRBJ2-1
TGTGCCAGCAGCTCTGTAGGGAACAGGGTGGTCAATGAGCAGTTCTTC
CASSSVGNRVVNEQFF
>18|TRBD2|TRBV7-3|.|TRBJ2-3
TGTGCCAGCAGCTTAACTGCTAGCGGGGGGTGGAGGACAGATACGCAGTATTTT
CASSLTASGGWRTDTQYF
>16|TRBD2|TRBV20-1|many|TRBJ2-1
TGCAGTGCTCGCGACCGTCGGGGGGTCTCCTACAATGAGCAGTTCTTC
CSARDRRGVSYNEQFF
>16|TRBD1|TRBV5-5|.|TRBJ2-1
TGTGCCAGCAGCTCCCCAACAGGGGGCGCGAACAATGAGCAGTTCTTC
CASSSPTGGANNEQFF
>16|.|TRBV6-1|.|TRBJ2-1
TGTGCCAGCAGTGAGACTCTAGTGGGAGGTCCATATGAGCAGTTCTTC
CASSETLVGGPYEQFF
>14|TRBD1|TRBV2|many|TRBJ1-4
TGTGCCAGCAGAAAGGGACAGGGGGAAGAAAAACTGTTTTTT
CASRKGQGEEKLFF
>14|.|TRBV3-1|medium-sized|TRBJ1-2
TGTGCCAGCAGCCAAGGATCGGCTAACTATGGCTACACCTTC
CASSQGSANYGYTF
>16|.|TRBV19|many|TRBJ1-2
TGTGCCAGTAGTATAGTATCAGGGCAGTACGGCTATGGCTACACCTTC
CASSIVSGQYGYGYTF
>14|TRBD1|TRBV5-6|.|TRBJ1-6
TGTGCCAGCAGCTGGGACAGGGGCTTGACACCCCTCCACTTT
CASSWDRGLTPLHF
>15|.|TRBV19|many|TRBJ1-3
TGTGCCAGTAGTATTCACGCAGGGACTGGAAACACCATATATTTT
CASSIHAGTGNTIYF
>17|TRBD2|TRBV24-1|.|TRBJ2-2
TGTGCCACCAGTGATCCACGGGGGGGCGTATACACCGGGGAGCTGTTTTTT
CATSDPRGGVYTGELFF
>15|TRBD1|TRBV30|many|TRBJ2-2
TGTGCCTGGAGTCGTGACAGGGGATCGGGCGGGGAGCTGTTTTTT
CAWSRDRGSGGELFF
>13|TRBD1|TRBV19|few|TRBJ2-7
TGTGCCAGTAGTACAGACAGGGGAGGTGAGCAGTACTTC
CASSTDRGGEQYF
>14|.|TRBV27|few|TRBJ2-7
TGTGCCAGCAGTTTATTAGGGGGCTCCTACGAGCAGTACTTC
CASSLLGGSYEQYF
>14|.|TRBV24-1|.|TRBJ2-2
TGTGCCACCAGTGAGGAACCTGACACCGGGGAGCTGTTTTTT
CATSEEPDTGELFF
>14|TRBD2|TRBV3-1|medium-sized|TRBJ2-1
TGTGCCAGCAGCCGTCTAGCGGGAGGCATTGAGCAGTTCTTC
CASSRLAGGIEQFF
>14|.|TRBV30|many|TRBJ2-2
TGTGCCTGGAGTCGGCGGGGTGGCACCGGGGAGCTGTTTTTT
CAWSRRGGTGELFF
>16|TRBD2|TRBV7-2|many|TRBJ2-1
TGTGCCAGCAGCTTCCCTAGACTAGCGCGGTACAATGAGCAGTTCTTC
CASSFPRLARYNEQFF
>19|TRBD2|TRBV3-1|many|TRBJ2-1
TGTGCCAGCAGCCAGGGTGTGTGGGGTGGCGGGAGGGCCAGGAATGAGCAGTTCTTC
CASSQGVWGGGRARNEQFF
>15|TRBD2|TRBV18|many|TRBJ2-7
TGTGCCAGCTCCCCGGCTGGGACTAGCCTGGGCGAGCAGTACTTC
CASSPAGTSLGEQYF
>15|TRBD1|TRBV28|.|TRBJ1-2
TGTGCCAGCAGCGACCGGGACAGTCAGAACTATGGCTACACCTTC
CASSDRDSQNYGYTF
>17|.|TRBV28|.|TRBJ1-6
TGTGCCAGCAGTCCCGTTTGGGGATTTGTAGGAAATTCACCCCTCCACTTT
CASSPVWGFVGNSPLHF
>14|.|TRBV10-2|few|TRBJ1-2
TGCTCCAGCGGTGAAACAGCCTACAACTATGGCTACACCTTC
CSSGETAYNYGYTF
>15|.|TRBV2|few|TRBJ2-1
TGTGCCAGCAGACTACGGACAGTTCGATACAATGAGCAGTTCTTC
CASRLRTVRYNEQFF
>15|TRBD2|TRBV6-1|many|TRBJ2-1
TGTGCCAGCAGCCTACTAGCGGGAGTAAACAATGAGCAGTTCTTC
CASSLLAGVNNEQFF
>17|.|TRBV19|many|TRBJ1-2
TGTGCCAGTAGTAGAAACTCCCGGGACCGTAATAACTATGGCTACACCTTC
CASSRNSRDRNNYGYTF
>15|TRBD2|TRBV30|.|TRBJ2-2
TGTGCCTGGAGTGTCGCAGGGAGGGATACCGGGGAGCTGTTTTTT
CAWSVAGRDTGELFF
>12|.|TRBV6-5|.|TRBJ2-1
TGTGCCAGCAGTGACTCCGGGACAAGGCAGTTCTTC
CASSDSGTRQFF
>16|.|TRBV12-5|medium-sized|TRBJ2-2
TGTGCTAGTGGTTTGGGCCAGGGAGAAACTACCGGGGAGCTGTTTTTT
CASGLGQGETTGELFF
>17|.|TRBV6-1|few|TRBJ1-1
TGTGCCAGCAGTACCCGGCATGGTTCGGTTGCGAACACTGAAGCTTTCTTT
CASSTRHGSVANTEAFF
>13|.|TRBV27|.|TRBJ1-5
TGTGCCAGCAGGACCCTTAGCAATCAGCCCCAGCATTTT
CASRTLSNQPQHF
>18|TRBD2|TRBV28|few|TRBJ2-3
TGTGCCAGCAGTTCCGGACTAGCGGGAGAATTTGGCACGGATACGCAGTATTTT
CASSSGLAGEFGTDTQYF
>13|.|TRBV2|.|TRBJ2-5
TGTGCCAGCACCTGGGCTCAGGGGGAGACCCAGTACTTC
CASTWAQGETQYF
>15|TRBD2|TRBV27|few|TRBJ2-2
TGTGCCAGCACTTATAGCGGGATTCTCACCGGGGAGCTGTTTTTT
CASTYSGILTGELFF
>16|TRBD2|TRBV20-1|.|TRBJ2-1
TGCAGTGCTAGAGGCCCTAAGCGGGAAGGTGTCAATGAGCAGTTCTTC
CSARGPKREGVNEQFF
>14|TRBD1|TRBV6-1|medium-sized|TRBJ2-2
TGTGCCAGCAGTTCAACAGGGGGAGCCGGGGAGCTGTTTTTT
CASSSTGGAGELFF
>15|.|TRBV5-5|.|TRBJ2-7
TGTGCCTGCAGCCCCCAAAGGGGAGCTTTCTACGAGCAGTACTTC
CACSPQRGAFYEQYF